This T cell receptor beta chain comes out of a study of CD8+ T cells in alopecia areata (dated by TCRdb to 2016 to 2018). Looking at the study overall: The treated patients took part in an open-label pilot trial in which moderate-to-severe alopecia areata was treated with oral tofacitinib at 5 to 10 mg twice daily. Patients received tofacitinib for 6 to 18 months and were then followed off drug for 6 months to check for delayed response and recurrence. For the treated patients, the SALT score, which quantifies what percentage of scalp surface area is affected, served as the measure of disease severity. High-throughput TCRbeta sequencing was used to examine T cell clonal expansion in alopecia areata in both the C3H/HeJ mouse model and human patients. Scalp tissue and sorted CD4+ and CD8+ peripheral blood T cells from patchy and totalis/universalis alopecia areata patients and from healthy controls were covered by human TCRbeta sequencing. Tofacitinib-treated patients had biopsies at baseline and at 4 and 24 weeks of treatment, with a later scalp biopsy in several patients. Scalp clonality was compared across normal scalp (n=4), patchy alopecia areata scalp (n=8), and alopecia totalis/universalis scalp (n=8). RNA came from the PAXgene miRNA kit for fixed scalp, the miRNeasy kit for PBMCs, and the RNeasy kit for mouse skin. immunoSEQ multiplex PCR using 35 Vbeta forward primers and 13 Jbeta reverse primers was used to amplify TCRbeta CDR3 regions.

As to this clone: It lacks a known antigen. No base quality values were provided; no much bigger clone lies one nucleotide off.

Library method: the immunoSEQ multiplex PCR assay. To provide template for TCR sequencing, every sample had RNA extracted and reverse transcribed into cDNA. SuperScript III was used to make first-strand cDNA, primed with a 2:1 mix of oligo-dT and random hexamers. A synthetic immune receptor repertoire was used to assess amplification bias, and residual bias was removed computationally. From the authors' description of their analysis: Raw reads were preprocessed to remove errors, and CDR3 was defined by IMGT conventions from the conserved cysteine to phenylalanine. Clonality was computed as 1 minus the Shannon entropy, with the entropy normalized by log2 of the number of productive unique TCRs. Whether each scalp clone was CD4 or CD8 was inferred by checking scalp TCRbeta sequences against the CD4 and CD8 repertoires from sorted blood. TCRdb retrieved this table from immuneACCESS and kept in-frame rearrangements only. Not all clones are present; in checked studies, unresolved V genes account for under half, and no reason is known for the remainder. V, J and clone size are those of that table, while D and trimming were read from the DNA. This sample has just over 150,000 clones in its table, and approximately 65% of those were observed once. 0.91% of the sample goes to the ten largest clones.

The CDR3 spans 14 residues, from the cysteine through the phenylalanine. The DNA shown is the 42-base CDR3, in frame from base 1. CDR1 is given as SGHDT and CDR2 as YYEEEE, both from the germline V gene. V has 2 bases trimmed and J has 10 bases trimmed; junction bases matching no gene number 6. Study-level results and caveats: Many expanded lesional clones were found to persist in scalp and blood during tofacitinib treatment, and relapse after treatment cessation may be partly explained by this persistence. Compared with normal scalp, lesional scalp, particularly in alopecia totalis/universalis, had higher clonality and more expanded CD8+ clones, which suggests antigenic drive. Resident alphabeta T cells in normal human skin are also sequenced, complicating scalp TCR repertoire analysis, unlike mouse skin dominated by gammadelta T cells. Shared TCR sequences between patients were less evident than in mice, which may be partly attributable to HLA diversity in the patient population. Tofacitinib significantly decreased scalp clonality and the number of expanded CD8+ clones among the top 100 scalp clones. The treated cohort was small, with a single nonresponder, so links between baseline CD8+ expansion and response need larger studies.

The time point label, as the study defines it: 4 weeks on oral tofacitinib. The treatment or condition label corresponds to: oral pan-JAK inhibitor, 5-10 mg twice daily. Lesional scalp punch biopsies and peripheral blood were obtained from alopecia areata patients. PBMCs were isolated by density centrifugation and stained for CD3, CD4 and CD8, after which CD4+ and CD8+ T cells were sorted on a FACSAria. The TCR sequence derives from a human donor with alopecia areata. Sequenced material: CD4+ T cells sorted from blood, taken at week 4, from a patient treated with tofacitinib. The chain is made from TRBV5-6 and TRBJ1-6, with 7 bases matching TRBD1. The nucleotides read TGTGCCAGCAGCTTTCCGGGACAGAGGTCACCCCTCCACTTT. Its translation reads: CASSFPGQRSPLHF. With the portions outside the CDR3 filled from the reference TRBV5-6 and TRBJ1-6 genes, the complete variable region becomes DAGVTQSPTHLIKTRGQQVTLRCSPKSGHDTVSWYQQALGQGPQFIFQYYEEEERQRGNFPDRFSGHQFPNYSSELNVNALLLGDSALYLCASSFPGQRSPLHFGNGTRLTVT.